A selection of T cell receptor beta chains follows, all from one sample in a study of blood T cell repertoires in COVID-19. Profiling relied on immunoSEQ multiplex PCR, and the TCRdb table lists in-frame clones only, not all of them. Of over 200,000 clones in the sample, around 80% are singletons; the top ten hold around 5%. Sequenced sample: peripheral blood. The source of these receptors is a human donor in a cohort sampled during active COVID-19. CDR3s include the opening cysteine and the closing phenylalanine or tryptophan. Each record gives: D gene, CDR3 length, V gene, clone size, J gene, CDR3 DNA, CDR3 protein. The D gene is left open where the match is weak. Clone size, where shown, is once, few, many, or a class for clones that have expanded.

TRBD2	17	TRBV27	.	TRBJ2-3	TGTGCCAGCAGTTTAAGGTCTAGCGGGAGGGTCACAGATACGCAGTATTTT	CASSLRSSGRVTDTQYF
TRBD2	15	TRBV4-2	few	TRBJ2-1	TGTGCCAGCAGCCTCCTAGCGGGAGGGCCCAATGAGCAGTTCTTC	CASSLLAGGPNEQFF
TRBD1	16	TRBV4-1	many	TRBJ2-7	TGCGCCAGCAGCCCCTGGGGCCGACAGGGCGCGGACGAGCAGTACTTC	CASSPWGRQGADEQYF
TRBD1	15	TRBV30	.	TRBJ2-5	TGTGCCGGACGTTGGGCCGGACAGGGTAAAGAGACCCAGTACTTC	CAGRWAGQGKETQYF
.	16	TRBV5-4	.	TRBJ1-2	TGTGCCAGCAGCCCGAAGAGCACGTCCATCTCTGGTGGCTACACCTTC	CASSPKSTSISGGYTF
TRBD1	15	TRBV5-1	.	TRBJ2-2	TGCGCCAGCACCTCAGGGGGCTCCCAAGTCGGGGAGCTGTTTTTT	CASTSGGSQVGELFF
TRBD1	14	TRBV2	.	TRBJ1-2	TGTGCCAGCATCCGCCCAGGGGACAGCTATGGCTACACCTTC	CASIRPGDSYGYTF
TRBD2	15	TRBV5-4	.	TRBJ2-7	TGTGCCAGCAGCTTGGCCCTAGCGGGAGTCGGCGAGCAGTACTTC	CASSLALAGVGEQYF
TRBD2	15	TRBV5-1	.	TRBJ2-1	TGCGCCAGCAGCTTTAGCGGGAGGGCCCCCGATGAGCAGTTCTTC	CASSFSGRAPDEQFF
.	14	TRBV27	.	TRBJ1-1	TGTGCCAGCAGTTTACTTGCGGCTGGAACTGAAGCTTTCTTT	CASSLLAAGTEAFF
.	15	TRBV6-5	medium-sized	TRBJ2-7	TGTGCCAGCAGTTTGGAGGGAAACATGCCCTACGAGCAGTACTTC	CASSLEGNMPYEQYF
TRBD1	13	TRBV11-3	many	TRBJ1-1	TGTGCCAGCAGCTTTAGGGACAGGGGTGAAGCTTTCTTT	CASSFRDRGEAFF
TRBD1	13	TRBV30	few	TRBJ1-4	TGTGCCTTTTTGGGACAGGGTAATGAAAAACTGTTTTTT	CAFLGQGNEKLFF
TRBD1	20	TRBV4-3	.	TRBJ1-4	TGCGCCAGCAGCCAACAGACTCCCGGGACAGGTGGTATCGTTAATGAAAAACTGTTTTTT	CASSQQTPGTGGIVNEKLFF
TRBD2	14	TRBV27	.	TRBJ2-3	TGTGCCACGGGACTAGCGGGAACCGTATATACGCAGTATTTT	CATGLAGTVYTQYF
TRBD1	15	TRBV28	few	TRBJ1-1	TGTGCCAGCAGCGAACCGACAGGGCGGCACACTGAAGCTTTCTTT	CASSEPTGRHTEAFF
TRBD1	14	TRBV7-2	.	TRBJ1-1	TGTGCCAGCAGCCCCTCAGGGGGCAGGGGTGAAGCTTTCTTT	CASSPSGGRGEAFF
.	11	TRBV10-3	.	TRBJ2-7	TGTGCCATCAGCACTAGCTACGAGCAGTACTTC	CAISTSYEQYF
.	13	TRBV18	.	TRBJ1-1	TGTGCCAGCTCCCAGAAACGGGGAACTGAAGCTTTCTTT	CASSQKRGTEAFF
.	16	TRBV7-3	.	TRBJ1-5	TGTGCCAGCAGCTTAAACTATCCTGGCAGCAATCAGCCCCAGCATTTT	CASSLNYPGSNQPQHF
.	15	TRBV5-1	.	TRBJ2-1	TGCGCCAGCAGCTTAGCGCCGAGCTCCTACAATGAGCAGTTCTTC	CASSLAPSSYNEQFF
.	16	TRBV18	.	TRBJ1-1	TGTGCCAGCTCACGCCTCGAGATTACGGGGAACACTGAAGCTTTCTTT	CASSRLEITGNTEAFF
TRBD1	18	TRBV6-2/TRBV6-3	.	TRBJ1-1	TGTGCCAGCAGTTACTCCTTCGGGACAGCTTATCTGAACACTGAAGCTTTCTTT	CASSYSFGTAYLNTEAFF
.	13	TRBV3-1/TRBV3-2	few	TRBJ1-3	TGTGCCAGCAGCCCGTTACAGGGAAACACCATATATTTT	CASSPLQGNTIYF
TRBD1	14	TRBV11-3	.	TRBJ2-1	TGTGCCAGCAGCTTAGTAGGGGGCTTGGATGAGCAGTTCTTC	CASSLVGGLDEQFF
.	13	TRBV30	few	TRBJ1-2	TGTGCCTGGAGTGTGGGAGTTAACTATGGCTACACCTTC	CAWSVGVNYGYTF
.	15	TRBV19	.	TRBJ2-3	TGTGCCAGTAGTATGAGACAGGCTAGCACAGATACGCAGTATTTT	CASSMRQASTDTQYF
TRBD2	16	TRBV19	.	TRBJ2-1	TGTGCCAGTAGTCCGAGGGGGACTAGCGGGTACAATGAGCAGTTCTTC	CASSPRGTSGYNEQFF
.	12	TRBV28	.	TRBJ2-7	TGTGCCAGCAGGGGACAACCCTACGAGCAGTACTTC	CASRGQPYEQYF
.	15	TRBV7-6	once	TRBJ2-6	TGTGCCAGCAGCGATCGACTAGCTGGGGCCAACGTCCTGACTTTC	CASSDRLAGANVLTF
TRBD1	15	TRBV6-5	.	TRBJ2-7	TGTGCCAGCAGTTCTTACCCGGGACAGAACTACGAGCAGTACTTC	CASSSYPGQNYEQYF
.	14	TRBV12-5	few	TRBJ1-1	TGTGCTAGTGGTCTTGGACTTCTGAACACTGAAGCTTTCTTT	CASGLGLLNTEAFF
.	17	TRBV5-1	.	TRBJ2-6	TGCGCCAGCAGAAAAACCCAGGGGAGGGGTGGGGCCAACGTCCTGACTTTC	CASRKTQGRGGANVLTF
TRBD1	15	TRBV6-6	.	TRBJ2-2	TGTGCCAGCAGTTTGGACAGGAGAAACACCGGGGAGCTGTTTTTT	CASSLDRRNTGELFF
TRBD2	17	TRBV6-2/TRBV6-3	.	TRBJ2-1	TGTGCCAGCAGCATAATATATGGGACTAGGGCCTACAATGAGCAGTTCTTC	CASSIIYGTRAYNEQFF
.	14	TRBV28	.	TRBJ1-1	TGTGCCAGCAGTTCAGGGTGGTGGAGCACTGAAGCTTTCTTT	CASSSGWWSTEAFF